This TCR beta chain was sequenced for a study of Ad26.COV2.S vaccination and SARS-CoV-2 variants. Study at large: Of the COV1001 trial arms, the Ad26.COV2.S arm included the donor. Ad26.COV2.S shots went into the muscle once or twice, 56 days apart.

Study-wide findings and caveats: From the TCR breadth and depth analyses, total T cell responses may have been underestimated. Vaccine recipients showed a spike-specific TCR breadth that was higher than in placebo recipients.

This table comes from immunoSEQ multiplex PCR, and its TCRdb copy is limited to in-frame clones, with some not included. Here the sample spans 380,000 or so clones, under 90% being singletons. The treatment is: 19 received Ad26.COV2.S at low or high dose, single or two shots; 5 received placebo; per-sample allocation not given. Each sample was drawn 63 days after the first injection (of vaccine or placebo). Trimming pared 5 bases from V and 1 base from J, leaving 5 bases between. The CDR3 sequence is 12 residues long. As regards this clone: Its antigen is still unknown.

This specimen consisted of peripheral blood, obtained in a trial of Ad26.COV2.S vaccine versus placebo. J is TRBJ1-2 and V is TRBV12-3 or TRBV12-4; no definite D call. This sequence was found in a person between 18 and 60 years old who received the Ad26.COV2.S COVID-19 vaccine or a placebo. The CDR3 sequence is CASSVGNYGYTF. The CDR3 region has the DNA TGTGCCAGCAGTGTGGGTAACTATGGCTACACCTTC.